These T cell receptor beta chains were read from a single sample in a study of blood T cell repertoires in COVID-19. The table came from immunoSEQ multiplex PCR; TCRdb's copy has only in-frame clones and leaves some out. Among approximately 92,000 clones listed, approximately 82% were seen once. The sequenced material came from peripheral blood. These receptors were obtained from a man aged 55 to 70 with acute or convalescent COVID-19. Both conserved end residues are part of each CDR3. D genes are given only for firm matches. Only part of the rows carry a size: once, few, many, or a class if the clone is expanded.

TRBJ2-7	once	TRBD1	14	TRBV11-3	TGTGCCAGCAAGATGGGACAGGGTGCCCACGAGCAGTACTTC	CASKMGQGAHEQYF
TRBJ1-1	.	TRBD1	16	TRBV6-5	TGTGCCAGCAGTTACCGAAGGGGACAGTGGAGCACTGAAGCTTTCTTT	CASSYRRGQWSTEAFF
TRBJ1-5	.	.	14	TRBV4-1	TGCGCCAGCAGCCAACCGAGCCGGGATCAGCCCCAGCATTTT	CASSQPSRDQPQHF
TRBJ1-2	.	.	11	TRBV20-1	TGCAGTGCTAGGGCGGGAGGTGGCTACACCTTC	CSARAGGGYTF
TRBJ2-3	.	TRBD2	16	TRBV5-4	TGTGCCAGCAGCACCGGACTAGCGGGTAGCACAGATACGCAGTATTTT	CASSTGLAGSTDTQYF
TRBJ2-2	.	.	17	TRBV2	TGTGCCAGCAGTGGGGGTCGGGGCAGGGGCAAAGACGGGGAGCTGTTTTTT	CASSGGRGRGKDGELFF
TRBJ2-4	.	TRBD1	17	TRBV4-3	TGCGCCAGCAGCCAAGGGAGACAGGGGCGAACCAAAAACATTCAGTACTTC	CASSQGRQGRTKNIQYF
TRBJ1-2	few	TRBD1	14	TRBV18	TGTGCCAGCTCACCAGAGGCAGGGGGCGATGGCTACACCTTC	CASSPEAGGDGYTF
TRBJ1-1	.	TRBD1	14	TRBV10-2	TGCGCCAGCAGCGGGGTCGGGACAGACCATGAAGCTTTCTTT	CASSGVGTDHEAFF
TRBJ1-1	.	.	13	TRBV27	TGTGCCAGCAGTTTACCGGGGGTTGGTAAAGCTTTCTTT	CASSLPGVGKAFF
TRBJ1-5	.	.	15	TRBV19	TGTGCCAGTAGTATAAGTCTATCCAGCAATCAGCCCCAGCATTTT	CASSISLSSNQPQHF
TRBJ2-7	few	TRBD1	15	TRBV6-5	TGTGCCAGCAGTTACAGTAACAGGGGGCTCGACGAGCAGTACTTC	CASSYSNRGLDEQYF
TRBJ2-2	.	.	16	TRBV3-1/TRBV3-2	TGTGCCAGCAGCCAACCGGGACTTCAATTCTCCGGGGAGCTGTTTTTT	CASSQPGLQFSGELFF
TRBJ1-5	.	.	13	TRBV29-1	TGCAGCGTTCGTGGGAGTGGCAATCAGCCCCAGCATTTT	CSVRGSGNQPQHF
TRBJ2-6	.	.	17	TRBV24-1	TGTGCCACCAGTGACCCCCTCTATTACTCTGGGGCCAACGTCCTGACTTTC	CATSDPLYYSGANVLTF
TRBJ2-5	.	.	14	TRBV5-6	TGTGCCAGCAGCTTGCCGACAGCACAAGAGACCCAGTACTTC	CASSLPTAQETQYF
TRBJ2-5	.	TRBD2	16	TRBV4-3	TGCGCCAGCAGCCAAGGGTACGGGGGAGGGTTTCAGACCCAGTACTTC	CASSQGYGGGFQTQYF
TRBJ1-5	.	.	13	TRBV30	TGTGCCTGGAGCAGCTCGGGGGATCAGCCCCAGCATTTT	CAWSSSGDQPQHF
TRBJ2-5	few	.	16	TRBV5-4	TGTGCCAGCAGCACGGACCTTAGCGGATCCCAAGAGACCCAGTACTTC	CASSTDLSGSQETQYF
TRBJ1-4	.	.	15	TRBV7-8	TGTGCCAGCAGCTATTATGCGGGAACTAATGAAAAACTGTTTTTT	CASSYYAGTNEKLFF
TRBJ2-5	once	TRBD1	17	TRBV11-3	TGTGCCAGCAGCTTAGGCCCCCTCGGGACAGGGCTGGAGACCCAGTACTTC	CASSLGPLGTGLETQYF
TRBJ1-1	.	.	15	TRBV14	TGTGCCAGCAGCCACAGACGAGGAGTGAACACTGAAGCTTTCTTT	CASSHRRGVNTEAFF
TRBJ1-4	.	.	15	TRBV5-1	TGCGCCAGCAGCCCTGGCGGGGAAACTAATGAAAAACTGTTTTTT	CASSPGGETNEKLFF
TRBJ1-6	.	TRBD1	14	TRBV6-5	TGTGCCAGCAGCCGGGACAGGGGCAATTCACCCCTCCACTTT	CASSRDRGNSPLHF
TRBJ1-1	once	.	11	TRBV20-1	TGCAGTGCTAGCCGGAGCACTGAAGCTTTCTTT	CSASRSTEAFF
TRBJ2-2	.	TRBD2	15	TRBV9	TGTGCCAGCAGCGTATTTAGCGGGAGGGACGGGGAGCTGTTTTTT	CASSVFSGRDGELFF
TRBJ2-2	.	TRBD2	17	TRBV4-3	TGCGCCAGCAGCCAAGATTCACTAGCGGGAGGCACCGGGGAGCTGTTTTTT	CASSQDSLAGGTGELFF
TRBJ2-4	.	.	17	TRBV7-8	TGTGCCAGCAGCTTAGCGCGAGGCGGGATAACCAAAAACATTCAGTACTTC	CASSLARGGITKNIQYF
TRBJ1-2	few	.	12	TRBV29-1	TGCAGCGTTGAAAGACAGGAGTATGGCTACACCTTC	CSVERQEYGYTF
TRBJ2-1	.	.	13	TRBV28	TGTGCCAGCTGGGGACTCCTTCAAAATGAGCAGTTCTTC	CASWGLLQNEQFF
TRBJ1-4	.	TRBD1	15	TRBV9	TGTGCCAGCAGCGGGGGGACAGGGCATAATGAAAAACTGTTTTTT	CASSGGTGHNEKLFF
TRBJ2-1	few	TRBD2	16	TRBV5-1	TGCGCCAGCAGCTTGGGTCTAGCGGGGGGGCTTAGTGAGCAGTTCTTC	CASSLGLAGGLSEQFF
TRBJ2-7	.	.	14	TRBV7-8	TGTGCCAGCAGCATCAGACTAGTGGGCTACGAGCAGTACTTC	CASSIRLVGYEQYF
TRBJ1-4	many	.	15	TRBV3-1/TRBV3-2	TGTGCCAGCAGCGCTTGGACAGTGGGGGATGAAAAACTGTTTTTT	CASSAWTVGDEKLFF
TRBJ2-1	.	.	15	TRBV5-1	TGCGCCAGCAGCTCCTTCTCAAACAAGGAGAATGAGCAGTTCTTC	CASSSFSNKENEQFF
TRBJ2-1	.	TRBD2	14	TRBV29-1	TGCAGCGTTGAAGGCCTAGCGGGAATAGGTGAGCAGTTCTTC	CSVEGLAGIGEQFF
TRBJ2-1	.	TRBD2	15	TRBV5-6	TGTGCCAGCAGCTTGACTAGCGGGCCATACAATGAGCAGTTCTTC	CASSLTSGPYNEQFF
TRBJ1-4	few	.	12	TRBV6-6	TGTGCCATGAGGGACAAAGGTGAAAAACTGTTTTTT	CAMRDKGEKLFF
TRBJ2-1	.	TRBD1	15	TRBV12-5	TGTGCTAGTGGTTTGCCCGGACAGGGACACAATGAGCAGTTCTTC	CASGLPGQGHNEQFF
TRBJ2-2	.	TRBD1	15	TRBV18	TGTGCCAGCTCAGAGGGACAGGGGAACACCGGGGAGCTGTTTTTT	CASSEGQGNTGELFF
TRBJ2-3	.	TRBD2	17	TRBV5-1	TGCGCCAGCAGCTTGGCGGCGGGAGCCCCGGTTGTGGATACGCAGTATTTT	CASSLAAGAPVVDTQYF
TRBJ1-1	many	.	14	TRBV7-9	TGTGCCAGCAGCGCTTCAGGGGCCGGCACTGAAGCTTTCTTT	CASSASGAGTEAFF
TRBJ2-4	.	.	15	TRBV19	TGTGCCAGTAGTATAATAGGCGGGCCTAAAAACATTCAGTACTTC	CASSIIGGPKNIQYF
TRBJ1-2	once	TRBD1	13	TRBV5-4	TGTGCCAGCAGCTCGACAGGGAGGAATGGCTACACCTTC	CASSSTGRNGYTF
TRBJ2-1	.	.	11	TRBV19	TGTGCCAGTACCCTACACAATGAGCAGTTCTTC	CASTLHNEQFF
TRBJ1-1	.	.	13	TRBV7-9	TGTGCCAGCTTTCCTGGGGGGTCGGTAGAAGCTTTCTTT	CASFPGGSVEAFF
TRBJ2-3	.	TRBD2	17	TRBV3-1/TRBV3-2	TGTGCCAGCAGCCAAGATTTCGCGGGAGGACGGACAGATACGCAGTATTTT	CASSQDFAGGRTDTQYF
TRBJ1-1	.	.	15	TRBV6-5	TGTGCCAGCAGCCTCGGACAGAAGATGAACACTGAAGCTTTCTTT	CASSLGQKMNTEAFF
TRBJ1-5	.	.	15	TRBV20-1	TGCAGTGCTAGTCGGACGGGAGATAGCAATCAGCCCCAGCATTTT	CSASRTGDSNQPQHF
TRBJ1-1	few	TRBD1	13	TRBV10-3	TGTGCCATCAGGGCAGGGGGGAACACTGAAGCTTTCTTT	CAIRAGGNTEAFF
TRBJ2-3	.	.	16	TRBV7-6	TGTGCCAGCAGCATAAAGCAACCCCTGAGCACAGATACGCAGTATTTT	CASSIKQPLSTDTQYF
TRBJ2-5	.	TRBD2	13	TRBV30	TGTGCCTGGGGATCTAGCGGTGAAGAGACCCAGTACTTC	CAWGSSGEETQYF
TRBJ1-5	.	.	14	TRBV28	TGTGCCAGCACCAGCTACACTACCAATCAGCCCCAGCATTTT	CASTSYTTNQPQHF
TRBJ1-3	.	TRBD1	16	TRBV7-2	TGTGCCAGCAGCTTACAAGGGGGCGCATTCGGAAACACCATATATTTT	CASSLQGGAFGNTIYF
TRBJ2-5	.	.	14	TRBV5-4	TGTGCCAGCAGCTTGGTGGGGGGACAAGAGACCCAGTACTTC	CASSLVGGQETQYF
TRBJ1-2	.	.	15	TRBV6-5	TGTGCCAGCAGTCCTGGGAGTCAGCCTAACTATGGCTACACCTTC	CASSPGSQPNYGYTF
TRBJ2-7	.	TRBD1	15	TRBV5-1	TGCGCCAGCAGCTTGGACGGGACAGGGGCCTACGAGCAGTACTTC	CASSLDGTGAYEQYF
TRBJ2-7	.	TRBD1	14	TRBV5-1	TGCGCCAGCAGCTTACAGGGGCTCTGGGACGAGCAGTACTTC	CASSLQGLWDEQYF
TRBJ1-2	.	.	16	TRBV5-4	TGTGCCAGCAGCTTCAGGTCTGGTGACAGAGTGTATGGCTACACCTTC	CASSFRSGDRVYGYTF